This TCR beta chain is drawn from a study of beta chain features in type 1 diabetes (dated by TCRdb to the late 2010s). In terms of the full investigation: Mean age, gender distribution, total cell number and subset yield did not differ between patients and healthy donors. Across all samples, around 99 million sorted cells were examined, and cell number per subset correlated strongly with RNA yield. The study compared TCRB repertoires of sorted circulating CD4+ T cell subsets between recently diagnosed type 1 diabetes patients and matched healthy donors. Naive and central memory subsets were obtained from all 28 donors, but regulatory and stem cell-like memory subsets were isolated from only 8 patients and roughly eight healthy donors. Paper-wide results and their limitations: HLA sub-analyses involved small numbers of individuals, so any influence of HLA type on TCRB rearrangement remained unresolved. Sequencing cDNA rather than genomic DNA could over-represent highly expressing activated cells, although activation and CD3 levels did not differ between groups. PCR may preferentially amplify shorter templates, but because patient and control samples were amplified and corrected together, any resulting skew would affect both groups equally. A moderate but significant shortening of TCRB CDR3 length was observed in type 1 diabetes patients in all four CD4+ subsets. Fewer insertions and more nucleotide deletions at VDJ recombination sites were observed in patients with type 1 diabetes, implying thymic rearrangement abnormalities. Naive, central memory and regulatory TCRB repertoires appeared to be more similar among patients than among healthy donors.

Each donor gave one peripheral blood draw, averaging about 100 mL, which was collected into heparinised tubes. Using a panel that included CD45RO, CCR7, CD25, CD127, CD95 and CD27, naive, central memory, regulatory and stem cell-like memory CD4+ T cells were sorted on a BD FACSAria II. Every sorted population had a purity above 95%. PBMCs were isolated right away by Lymphoprep density gradient centrifugation and were stained directly, without culture. So that batch effects would be minimized, each experiment stained and sorted samples in pairs, pairing one healthy donor with one patient. Turning to this clone: This receptor's antigen is unknown. Nothing much larger sits one base from this clone, and base qualities are not available.

All of the isolated RNA was reverse transcribed with the High Capacity cDNA Reverse Transcription Kit, so expressed TCRB transcripts were sequenced. Deep immunoSEQ sequencing was performed on naive, central memory and regulatory T cell samples, with an average of around 3.4 million total reads per sample. Sorted cells were lysed in RLT buffer, and RNA was extracted using DNase-treated RNeasy Micro or Mini kits according to cell number. Each cell subset was processed separately to prevent cross-contamination, with patient and healthy donor samples processed together. TCRB sequences were amplified from cDNA with the immunoSEQ multiplex PCR, producing 87-bp fragments spanning the CDR3 region. Amplicons were sequenced on the Illumina HiSeq platform. The original methods were these. PCR bias was computationally corrected using synthetic template baselines, reads within Hamming distance 2 were collapsed, and singletons that could not be merged were discarded. Reads were aligned to IMGT to assign V, D and J genes, CDR3 length, and insertions or deletions at six rearrangement sites. Within each subset, clonotype counts were normalized to sorted cell number, after which true diversity and Gini coefficients were computed with the tcR R package. Repertoire sharing was quantified using the overlap coefficient calculated on TCRB nucleotide sequences. Out-of-frame TCRB sequences from naive cells were analyzed as a proxy for the pre-selection repertoire. The immuneACCESS repertoire file appears here via TCRdb, limited to in-frame rearrangements. These files lack a portion of the clones; in checked studies, under half of the deficit traces to unresolved V genes, and the cause of the others is not known. Clone size and V and J calls were adopted from that table, with D and trimming inferred from the DNA. The sample table holds 250,000 to 300,000 clones, of which around 24% were seen once. Of the sample, roughly 0.013% falls within the top ten clones.

Sequenced sample: naive CD4+ T cells from blood. Sample cell subset or site, as interpreted from the label and publication: true naive CD4+ T cells. The TCR comes from a woman in her twenties or thirties with type 1 diabetes.

The CDR3 region reads CATSRDGGQYNYGYTF. The nucleotide sequence is TGTGCCACCAGCAGAGATGGGGGACAGTATAACTATGGCTACACCTTC. The chain couples TRBV15 to TRBJ1-2, and 7 junction bases match TRBD1. V lost 0 bases and J lost 1 base, and the count of bases not matched to a germline gene is 5. CDR1 and CDR2, looked up from the germline V gene (reference sequence), are LNHNV and YYDKDF. The CDR3 goes from the cysteine to the phenylalanine over 16 residues. Just the 48-base CDR3 DNA is kept, in frame starting at base 1.